This entry concerns a single T cell receptor (beta chain). What it binds is unknown. The length of the CDR3 is 13 residues. Germline loops: CDR1 MNHNS, CDR2 SASEGT. Between the trimmed V and J ends, which lost 3 bases and 3 bases, there was a span of 8 bases. The sample belongs to a study of T cells in Graves' hyperthyroidism and ophthalmopathy. PBMCs came from more than 9 ml fresh peripheral blood. Whole-study findings and limits: Among clonotypes expanded in thyroid above 0.001, most were also found in blood.

Amplified TCR beta CDR3 regions derived from RNA transcripts. Primed by the HTBI set, a first-round RT-PCR was run on the TCR CDR3. MiXCR was run by TCRdb on the multiplex PCR reads, yielding one entry per CDR3 protein. The table shows about 600,000 distinct CDR3 sequences, with around 16% occurring only once. The chain uses TRBV6-1 and TRBJ2-5; no firm D call. Sequencing was carried out using blood. This clonotype was obtained from a woman aged 40-49 years with Graves' ophthalmopathy. As DNA, the CDR3 is TGTGCCAGCAGTGAGGTGGGGAAAGAGACCCAGTACTTC. Its protein is CASSEVGKETQYF.